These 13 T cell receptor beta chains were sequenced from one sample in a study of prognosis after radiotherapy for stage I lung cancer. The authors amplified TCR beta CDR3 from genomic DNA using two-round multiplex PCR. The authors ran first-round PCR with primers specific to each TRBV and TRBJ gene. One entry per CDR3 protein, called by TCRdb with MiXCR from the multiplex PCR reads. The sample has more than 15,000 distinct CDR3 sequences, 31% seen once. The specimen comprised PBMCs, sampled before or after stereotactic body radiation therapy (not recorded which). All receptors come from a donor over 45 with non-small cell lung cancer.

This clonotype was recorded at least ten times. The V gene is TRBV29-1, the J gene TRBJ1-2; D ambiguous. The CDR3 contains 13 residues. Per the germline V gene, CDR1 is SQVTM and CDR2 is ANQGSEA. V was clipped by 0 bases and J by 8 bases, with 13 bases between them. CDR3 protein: CSVEEGRFGGYTF. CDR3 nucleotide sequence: TGCAGCGTTGAAGAGGGTCGTTTTGGAGGCTACACCTTC.

CDR3 in amino acids: CASSHDGYTF. The CDR3 bases are TGTGCCAGCAGTCACGATGGCTACACCTTC. This chain joins TRBV6-1 and TRBJ1-2; no definite D call. The CDR3 has 10 amino acids. V was cut by 5 bases and J by 6 bases, with 4 bases left in between. Per the germline V gene, CDR1 is MNHNS and CDR2 is SASEGT.

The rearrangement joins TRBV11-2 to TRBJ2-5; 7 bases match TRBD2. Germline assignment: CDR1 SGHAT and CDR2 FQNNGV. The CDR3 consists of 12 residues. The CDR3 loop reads CARERGQETQYF. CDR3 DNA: TGTGCTAGAGAGCGGGGTCAAGAGACCCAGTACTTC.

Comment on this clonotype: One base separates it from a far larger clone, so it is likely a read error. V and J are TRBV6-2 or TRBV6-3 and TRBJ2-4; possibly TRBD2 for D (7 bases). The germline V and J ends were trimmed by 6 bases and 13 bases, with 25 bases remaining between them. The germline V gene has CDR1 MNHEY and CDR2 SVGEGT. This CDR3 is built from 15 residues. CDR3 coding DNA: TGTGCCAGCAGAACAGGGAGGGGAGGGCACAATGAGCAGTACTTC. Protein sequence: CASRTGRGGHNEQYF.

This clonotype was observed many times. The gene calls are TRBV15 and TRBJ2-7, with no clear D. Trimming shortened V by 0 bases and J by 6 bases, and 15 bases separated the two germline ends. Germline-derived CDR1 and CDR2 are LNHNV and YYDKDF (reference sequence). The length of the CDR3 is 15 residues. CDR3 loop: CATSRDFADRSEQYF. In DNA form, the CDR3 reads TGTGCCACCAGCAGAGATTTCGCGGATCGAAGCGAGCAGTACTTC.

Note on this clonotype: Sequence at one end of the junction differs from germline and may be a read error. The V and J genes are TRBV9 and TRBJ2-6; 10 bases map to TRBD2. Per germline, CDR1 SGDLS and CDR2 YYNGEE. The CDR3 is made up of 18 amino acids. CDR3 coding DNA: TGTGCCAGCAGCGCAGGACTAGCGGTGCTCTCTGGGGCCAACGTCCCGACTTTC. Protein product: CASSAGLAVLSGANVPTF.

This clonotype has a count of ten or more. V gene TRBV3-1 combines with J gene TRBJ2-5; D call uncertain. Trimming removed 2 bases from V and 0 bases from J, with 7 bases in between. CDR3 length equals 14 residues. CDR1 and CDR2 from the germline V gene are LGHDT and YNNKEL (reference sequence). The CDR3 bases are TGTGCCAGCAGCCAATTTGTGGACCAAGAGACCCAGTACTTC. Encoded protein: CASSQFVDQETQYF.

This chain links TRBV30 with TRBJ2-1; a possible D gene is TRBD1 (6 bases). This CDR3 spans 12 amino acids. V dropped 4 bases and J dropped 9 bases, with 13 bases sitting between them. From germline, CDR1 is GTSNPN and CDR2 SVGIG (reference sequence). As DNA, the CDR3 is TGTGCCTGGAACAGTTGCAGGGGTGAGCAGTTCTTC. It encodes CAWNSCRGEQFF.

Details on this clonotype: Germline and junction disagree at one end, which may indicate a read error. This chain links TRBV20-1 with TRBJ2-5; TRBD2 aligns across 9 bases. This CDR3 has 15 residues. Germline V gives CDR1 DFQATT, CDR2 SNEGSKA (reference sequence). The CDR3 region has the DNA TGCAGTGCTAGAGGTCTCAGACTAGCGGAAGAGAACCAGTACTTC. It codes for CSARGLRLAEENQYF.

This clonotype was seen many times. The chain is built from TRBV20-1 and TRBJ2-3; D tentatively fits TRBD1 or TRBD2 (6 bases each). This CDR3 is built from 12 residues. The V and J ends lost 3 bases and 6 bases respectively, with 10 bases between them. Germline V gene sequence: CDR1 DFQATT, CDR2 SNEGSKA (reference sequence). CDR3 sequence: CSARGGGDTQYF. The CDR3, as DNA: TGCAGTGCTAGGGGGGGCGGGGATACGCAGTATTTT.

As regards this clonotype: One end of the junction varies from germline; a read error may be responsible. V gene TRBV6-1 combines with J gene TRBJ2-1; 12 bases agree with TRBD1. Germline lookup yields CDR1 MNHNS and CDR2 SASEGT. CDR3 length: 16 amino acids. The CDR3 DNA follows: TGTGCCATCAGATCTTGGGGGACAGGGGGCTTAGATGATCAGTTCTTC. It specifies CAIRSWGTGGLDDQFF.

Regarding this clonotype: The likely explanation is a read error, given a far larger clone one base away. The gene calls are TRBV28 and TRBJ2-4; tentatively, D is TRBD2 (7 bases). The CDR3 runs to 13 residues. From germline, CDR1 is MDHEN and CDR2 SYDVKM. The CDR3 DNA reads TGTGCCCAGGAAGGGGGAGGGCAGGGTGAGCTGTTCTTC. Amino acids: CAQEGGGQGELFF.

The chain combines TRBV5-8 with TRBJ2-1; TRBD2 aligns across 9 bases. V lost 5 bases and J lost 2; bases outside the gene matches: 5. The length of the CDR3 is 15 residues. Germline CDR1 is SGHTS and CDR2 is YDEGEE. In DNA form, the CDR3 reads TGTGCCAGCAGACCGACTAGCGGAACCTACAATGAGCAGTTCTTC. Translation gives CASRPTSGTYNEQFF.